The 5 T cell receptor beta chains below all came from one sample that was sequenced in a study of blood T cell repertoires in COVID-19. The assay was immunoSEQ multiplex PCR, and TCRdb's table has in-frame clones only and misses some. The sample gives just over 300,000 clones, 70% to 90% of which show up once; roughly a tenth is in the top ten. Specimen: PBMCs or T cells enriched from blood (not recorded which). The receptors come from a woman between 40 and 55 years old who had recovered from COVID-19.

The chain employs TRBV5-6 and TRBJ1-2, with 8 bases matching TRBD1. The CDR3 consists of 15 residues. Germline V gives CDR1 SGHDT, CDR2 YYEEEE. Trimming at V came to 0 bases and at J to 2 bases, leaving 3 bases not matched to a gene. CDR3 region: CASSLGDRRNYGYTF. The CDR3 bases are TGTGCCAGCAGCTTGGGGGACAGGAGAAACTATGGCTACACCTTC.

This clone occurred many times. The CDR3 nucleotides read TGTGCCAGCAGGCGACAAGTAGATCAGCCCCAGCATTTT. This sequence encodes CASRRQVDQPQHF. This chain uses TRBV27 with TRBJ1-5; no reliable D call. Germline-derived CDR1 and CDR2 are MNHEY and SMNVEV (reference sequence). The length of the CDR3 is 13 residues. Between the trimmed V and J ends, which lost 6 bases and 5 bases, there was a span of 11 bases.

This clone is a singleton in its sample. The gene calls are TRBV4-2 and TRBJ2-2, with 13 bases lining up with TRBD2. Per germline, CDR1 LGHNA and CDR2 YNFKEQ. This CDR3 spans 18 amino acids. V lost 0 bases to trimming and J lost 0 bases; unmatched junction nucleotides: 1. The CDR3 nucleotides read TGTGCCAGCAGCCAAGAGGGACTAGCGGGAACGAACACCGGGGAGCTGTTTTTT. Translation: CASSQEGLAGTNTGELFF.

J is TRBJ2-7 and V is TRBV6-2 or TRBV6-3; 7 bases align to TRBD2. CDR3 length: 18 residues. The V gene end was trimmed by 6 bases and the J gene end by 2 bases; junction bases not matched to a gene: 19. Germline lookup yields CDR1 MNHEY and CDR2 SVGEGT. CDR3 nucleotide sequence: TGTGCCAGCAGCACGACGACCGTCGGGGAGGGAGTTCCCTACGAGCAGTACTTC. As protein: CASSTTTVGEGVPYEQYF.

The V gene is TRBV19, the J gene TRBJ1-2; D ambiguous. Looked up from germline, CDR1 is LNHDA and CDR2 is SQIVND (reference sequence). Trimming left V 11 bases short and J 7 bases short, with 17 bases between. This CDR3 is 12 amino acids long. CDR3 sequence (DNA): TGTGCCGGAAAAGAGAGGACTCGTGGCTACACCTTC. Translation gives CAGKERTRGYTF.